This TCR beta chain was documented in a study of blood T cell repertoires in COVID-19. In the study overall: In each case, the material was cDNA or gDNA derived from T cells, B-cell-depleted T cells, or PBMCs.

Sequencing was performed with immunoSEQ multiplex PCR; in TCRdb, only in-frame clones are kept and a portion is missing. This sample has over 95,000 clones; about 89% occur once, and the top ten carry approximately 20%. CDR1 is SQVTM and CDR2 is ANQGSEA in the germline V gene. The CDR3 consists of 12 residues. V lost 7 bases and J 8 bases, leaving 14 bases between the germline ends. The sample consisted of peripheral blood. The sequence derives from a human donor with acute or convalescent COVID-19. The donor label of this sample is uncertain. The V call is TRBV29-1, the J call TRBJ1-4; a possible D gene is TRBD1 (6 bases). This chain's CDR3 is CSGWGGGEKLFF. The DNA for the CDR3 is TGCAGCGGATGGGGTGGGGGCGAAAAACTGTTTTTT.